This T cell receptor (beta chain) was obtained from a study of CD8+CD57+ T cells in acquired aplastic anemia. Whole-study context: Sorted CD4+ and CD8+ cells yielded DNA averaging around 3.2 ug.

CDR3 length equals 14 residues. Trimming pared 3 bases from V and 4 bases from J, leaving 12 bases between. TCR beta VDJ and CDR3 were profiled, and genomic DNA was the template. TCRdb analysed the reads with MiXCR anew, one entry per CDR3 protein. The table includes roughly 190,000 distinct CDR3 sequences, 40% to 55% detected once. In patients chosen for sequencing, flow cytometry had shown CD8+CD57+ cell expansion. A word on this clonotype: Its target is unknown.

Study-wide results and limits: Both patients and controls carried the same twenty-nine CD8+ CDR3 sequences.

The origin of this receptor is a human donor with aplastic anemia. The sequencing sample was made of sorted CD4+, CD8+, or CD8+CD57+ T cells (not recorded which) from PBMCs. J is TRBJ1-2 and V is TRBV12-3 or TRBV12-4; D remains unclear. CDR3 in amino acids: CASSFDPALYGYTF. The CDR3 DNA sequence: TGTGCCAGCAGTTTCGATCCCGCTCTCTATGGCTACACCTTC.